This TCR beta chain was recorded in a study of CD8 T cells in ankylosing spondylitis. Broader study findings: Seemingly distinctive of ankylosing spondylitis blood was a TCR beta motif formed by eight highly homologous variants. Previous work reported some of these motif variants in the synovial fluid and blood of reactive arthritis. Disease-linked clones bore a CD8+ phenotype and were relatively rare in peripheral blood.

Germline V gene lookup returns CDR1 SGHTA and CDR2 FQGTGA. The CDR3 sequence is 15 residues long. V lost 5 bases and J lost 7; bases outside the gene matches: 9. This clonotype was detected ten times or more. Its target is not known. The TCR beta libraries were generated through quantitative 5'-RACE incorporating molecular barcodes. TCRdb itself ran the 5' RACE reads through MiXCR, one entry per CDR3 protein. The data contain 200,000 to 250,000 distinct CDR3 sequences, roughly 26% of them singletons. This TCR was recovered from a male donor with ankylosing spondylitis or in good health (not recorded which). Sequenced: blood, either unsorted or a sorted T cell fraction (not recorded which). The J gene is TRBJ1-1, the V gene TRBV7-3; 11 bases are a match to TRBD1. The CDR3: CASSRQGQGGGEAFF. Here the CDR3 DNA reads TGTGCCAGCAGCCGCCAGGGACAGGGGGGGGGTGAAGCTTTCTTT.